The 22 T cell receptor beta chains below come from one sample, sequenced in a study of OX40 agonist ivuxolimab in advanced cancers. This table comes from immunoSEQ multiplex PCR, and its TCRdb copy is limited to in-frame clones, with some not included. The sample records about 64,000 clones, roughly 80% being singletons. The sequencing used CD4+ or CD8+ T cells sorted from blood, collected in a trial of the OX40 agonist ivuxolimab. All receptors derive from an adult with an advanced solid tumor such as melanoma, head and neck, liver or kidney cancer.

The chain uses TRBV30 and TRBJ2-3; no clear D gene. Per the germline V gene, CDR1 is GTSNPN and CDR2 is SVGIG (reference sequence). V lost 0 bases to trimming and J lost 4 bases, with 5 bases between them. The CDR3 covers 12 residues. DNA for the CDR3: TGTGCCTGGAGTGTAGTGGCAGATACGCAGTATTTT. Encoded protein: CAWSVVADTQYF.

The J gene is TRBJ1-6, the V gene TRBV6-5; D is uncertain. This CDR3 region has 15 residues. The germline V gene encodes CDR1 MNHEY and CDR2 SVGAGI. V was clipped by 0 bases and J by 7 bases, with 10 bases between them. The CDR3 protein is CASSYSGGDNSPLHF. The CDR3, as DNA: TGTGCCAGCAGTTACTCAGGAGGAGACAATTCACCCCTCCACTTT.

This chain joins TRBV6-4 and TRBJ2-1; no clear D. Per germline, CDR1 MRHNA and CDR2 SNTAGT. The CDR3 has 16 amino acids. Trimming took off 3 bases at V and 2 bases at J, with 14 bases between the two ends. As DNA, the CDR3 is TGTGCCAGCAGTGAGAGAATGGCAGGTCCCTACAATGAGCAGTTCTTC. Translation gives CASSERMAGPYNEQFF.

The table lists this clone with a few counts. The V and J genes are TRBV4-2 and TRBJ1-6; possible D gene TRBD1, 5 bases. The germline gives CDR1 LGHNA, CDR2 YNFKEQ. Trimming took off 2 bases at V and 3 bases at J, with 8 bases between the two ends. The CDR3 is 15 residues long. This CDR3 reads CASSQRGDYNSPLHF. CDR3 nucleotides: TGTGCCAGCAGCCAAAGAGGGGACTATAATTCACCCCTCCACTTT.

The chain couples TRBV5-6 to TRBJ2-7; D unclear. Looked up from germline, CDR1 is SGHDT and CDR2 is YYEEEE. The V end was cut by 4 bases, the J end by 5 bases, with 22 bases between. The CDR3 extends over 16 amino acids. The CDR3 nucleotides are TGTGCCAGCAGCGTGGGGTTTGTTGGCAGACCGAACGAGCAGTACTTC. Its protein product is CASSVGFVGRPNEQYF.

The chain carries TRBV7-3 and TRBJ1-1; D is perhaps TRBD1 (5 bases). The V gene's germline CDR1 is SGHTA and CDR2 FQGTGA. CDR3 size: 18 residues. Trimming shortened V by 1 base and J by 4 bases, and 22 bases separated the two germline ends. CDR3 loop: CASSLKGPQADLPTEAFF. CDR3 coding DNA: TGTGCCAGCAGCTTAAAGGGGCCGCAGGCTGACTTACCCACTGAAGCTTTCTTT.

This chain connects TRBV2 to TRBJ1-2; the match to TRBD1 covers 9 bases. The CDR3 has 12 amino acids. V shed 11 bases and J 4 bases; nucleotides not matched to a gene: 5. CDR1 and CDR2 from the germline V gene are SNHLY and FYNNEI. CDR3 coding DNA: TGTGCCGGCGGGACAGGGACCTATGGCTACACCTTC. Protein: CAGGTGTYGYTF.

V and J are TRBV7-2 and TRBJ2-5; a possible D gene is TRBD1 (5 bases). CDR3 length equals 14 residues. Trimming took off 5 bases at V and 2 bases at J, with 12 bases between the two ends. Per germline, CDR1 SGHTA and CDR2 FQGNSA. CDR3 region: CASSLGAVQETQYF. The CDR3 DNA reads TGTGCCAGCAGCCTTGGGGCAGTACAAGAGACCCAGTACTTC.

The chain links TRBV18 to TRBJ1-2, with D possibly being TRBD1 (5 bases). From germline, CDR1 is KGHSH and CDR2 LQKENI. This CDR3 has 13 residues. Trimming pared 2 bases from V and 4 bases from J, leaving 8 bases between. The CDR3 is CASSPETVYGYTF. Written as DNA, the CDR3 is TGTGCCAGCTCACCAGAGACAGTCTATGGCTACACCTTC.

This chain links TRBV10-2 with TRBJ1-2; 8 nucleotides align to TRBD1. The germline gives CDR1 WSHSY, CDR2 SAAADI. J gave up 8 bases and V 0 bases, and 5 bases lay outside the gene matches. The CDR3 spans 14 residues. The CDR3 DNA reads TGCGCCAGCAGTGAGTCGAACAGGGGGAAAGGCTACACCTTC. Encoded protein: CASSESNRGKGYTF.

A word on this clone: The sample contains more than one DNA sequence encoding this CDR3. This sequence joins TRBV4-1 and TRBJ1-5; 7 nucleotides line up with TRBD1. The germline CDR1 and CDR2 sequences are MGHRA and YSYEKL. J was trimmed by 2 bases and V by 0 bases; bases with no gene match: 4. This CDR3 comprises 16 residues. The CDR3: CASSQDDRVGNQPQHF. CDR3 coding DNA: TGCGCCAGCAGCCAAGACGACAGGGTGGGCAATCAGCCCCAGCATTTT.

The chain carries TRBV13 and TRBJ2-2, with TRBD2 matching over 8 bases. Germline V gene sequence: CDR1 PRHDT, CDR2 FYEKMQ (reference sequence). CDR3 length equals 18 residues. V shed 1 base and J 0 bases; nucleotides not matched to a gene: 7. The CDR3 DNA reads as TGTGCCAGCAGCTTAGTCCGGGGGGGCCGTCCGAACACCGGGGAGCTGTTTTTT. Protein sequence: CASSLVRGGRPNTGELFF. Full variable domain (outside the CDR3, taken from reference TRBV13 and TRBJ2-2): AAGVIQSPRHLIKEKRETATLKCYPIPRHDTVYWYQQGPGQDPQFLISFYEKMQSDKGSIPDRFSAQQFSDYHSELNMSSLELGDSALYFCASSLVRGGRPNTGELFFGEGSRLTVL.

The CDR3 region has the DNA TGTGCCAGCAGCGTAGACGGGAGGCCAACCGGGGAGCTGTTTTTT. This gives the protein CASSVDGRPTGELFF. This chain connects TRBV9 to TRBJ2-2; TRBD2 matches 7 bases. The V gene end was trimmed by 0 bases and the J gene end by 5 bases; junction bases not matched to a gene: 4. Germline-derived CDR1 and CDR2 are SGDLS and YYNGEE. The CDR3 is 15 amino acids.

The chain couples TRBV29-1 to TRBJ2-6; 10 nucleotides align to TRBD1. Germline CDR1 SQVTM, CDR2 ANQGSEA. The CDR3 runs to 15 residues. The ends lost 7 bases at V and 1 base at J; junction bases unmatched: 4. CDR3 nucleotide sequence: TGCAGCGCTCGGACAGGGGGATCTGGGGCCAACGTCCTGACTTTC. It is translated as CSARTGGSGANVLTF. Drawing the rest from reference TRBV29-1 and TRBJ2-6, the complete variable domain is SAVISQKPSRDICQRGTSLTIQCQVDSQVTMMFWYRQQPGQSLTLIATANQGSEATYESGFVIDKFPISRPNLTFSTLTVSNMSPEDSSIYLCSARTGGSGANVLTFGAGSRLTVL.

In its sample, this clone was seen once. V gene TRBV7-2 combines with J gene TRBJ1-2; D not resolved. CDR1 and CDR2 from the germline V gene are SGHTA and FQGNSA. The V gene lost 4 bases and the J gene lost 6 bases, with 12 bases spanning the gap. The CDR3 contains 13 residues. CDR3 nucleotides: TGTGCCAGCAGCTCTGCTCCGGGAAATGGCTACACCTTC. Its protein product is CASSSAPGNGYTF.

The CDR3 region is CATRGTVNTGELFF. In DNA, the CDR3 is TGCGCCACGCGGGGGACAGTTAACACCGGGGAGCTGTTTTTT. This chain uses TRBV5-1 with TRBJ2-2; either TRBD1 or TRBD2 may fit D (7 bases each). Per the germline V gene, CDR1 is SGHRS and CDR2 is YFSETQ. The CDR3 loop spans 14 amino acids. Trimming took 9 bases from V and 2 from J, leaving 14 bases between them.

V and J are TRBV4-1 and TRBJ2-3; D not certain. CDR3 length equals 16 residues. The germline V gene encodes CDR1 MGHRA and CDR2 YSYEKL. The germline V and J ends were trimmed by 2 bases and 2 bases, with 14 bases remaining between them. The CDR3 DNA sequence: TGCGCCAGCAGCCAATCCCCCCATATCGCCACAGATACGCAGTATTTT. Translation gives CASSQSPHIATDTQYF.

V is TRBV7-2 and J is TRBJ1-1; 7 nucleotides align to TRBD1. The V segment lost 5 bases and the J segment 7 bases; nucleotides outside the gene matches: 13. The CDR3 loop spans 15 amino acids. Per the germline V gene, CDR1 is SGHTA and CDR2 is FQGNSA. This CDR3 reads CASSLPQGGVGEAFF. The CDR3 DNA reads TGTGCCAGCAGCCTCCCCCAGGGGGGAGTCGGTGAAGCTTTCTTT.

By share, this clone ranks as medium-sized (0.01 to 0.1%). Additional DNA sequences in this sample encode the identical CDR3. The genes are TRBV19 and TRBJ1-2; TRBD1 might be the D (5 bases). Trimming took off 4 bases at V and 2 bases at J, with 8 bases between the two ends. This CDR3 is 13 amino acids long. The germline gives CDR1 LNHDA, CDR2 SQIVND (reference sequence). CDR3 residues: CASSNDRNYGYTF. Written as DNA, the CDR3 is TGTGCCAGTAGTAATGACAGAAACTATGGCTACACCTTC.

The chain uses TRBV19 and TRBJ2-1, with 9 bases lining up with TRBD2. Trimming took 5 bases from V and 12 from J; bases not matched to a gene: 14. The CDR3 totals 15 residues. Germline values: CDR1 LNHDA, CDR2 SQIVND (reference sequence). CDR3 in amino acids: CASSWGSGGTLGQFF. CDR3 nucleotides: TGTGCCAGTAGTTGGGGTAGCGGGGGAACATTGGGGCAGTTCTTC.

The chain employs TRBV30 and TRBJ1-4; D uncertain. The V end lost 1 base, the J end lost 14 bases, and 11 bases lay between the germline ends. CDR1 is GTSNPN, CDR2 SVGIG, per germline (reference sequence). The CDR3 is 11 amino acids. CDR3 sequence: CAWSAGRDLFF. The DNA for the CDR3 is TGTGCCTGGAGTGCTGGACGGGATCTGTTTTTT.

The chain recombines TRBV7-3 with TRBJ2-3; D gene unclear. The CDR3 covers 13 residues. Per germline, CDR1 SGHTA and CDR2 FQGTGA. V dropped 2 bases and J dropped 5 bases, with 8 bases sitting between them. The CDR3 nucleotides read TGTGCCAGCAGCTTAGGAGATGGAGATACGCAGTATTTT. Translating it yields CASSLGDGDTQYF.